The 21 T cell receptor delta chains given below trace back to one sample, sequenced in a study of gamma-delta chains in newborns, infants, children. TCRdb reanalysed the reads with CATT. The sample carries 3,300 or so delta-chain clones, around 0.62% recorded once. Sample: blood. The receptors derive from a child who was a newborn, infant or young child, either healthy, febrile or measles-vaccinated (not recorded which).

This clone turned up a few times. The TCRdb protein, from a much larger clone, departs from this DNA's translation at residue 5, likely by read error; the protein shown derives from the DNA. The chain uses TRDV2 and TRDJ3; no reliable D call. Trimming took 2 bases from V and 0 from J, leaving 13 bases between them. The CDR3 runs 18 residues. The germline gives CDR1 GEAIGNYY, CDR2 EKD. The CDR3 coding sequence is TGTGCCTGTGACATAGGAGGGAGCCGCTCCTGGGACACCCGACAGATGTTTTTC. As protein: CACDIGGSRSWDTRQMFF.

In its sample, this clone ranks as large. This sample also contains other DNA sequences that code for the same CDR3. The V gene is TRDV2, the J gene TRDJ3, with 7 bases lining up with TRDD3. Trimming cost V 1 base and J 0 bases; bases outside gene matches: 5. The V gene's germline CDR1 is GEAIGNYY and CDR2 EKD. The CDR3 runs 18 residues. CDR3 sequence: CACDTGDASSWDTRQMFF. The CDR3 bases are TGTGCCTGTGACACGGGGGATGCTAGCTCCTGGGACACCCGACAGATGTTTTTC.

As regards this clone: The TCRdb record carries a much larger clone's protein, which differs from this DNA's translation at residue 7; a read error is the likely cause, and the protein listed here is the DNA translation. The rearrangement links TRDV2 to TRDJ2, with 9 bases aligning to TRDD3. TCRdb supplies no J gene; here it was assigned by aligning the nucleotide sequence to germline. Germline loops: CDR1 GEAIGNYY, CDR2 EKD. The CDR3 totals 17 residues. The J segment lost 0 bases and the V segment lost 0 bases, leaving 4 bases of the junction unmatched. The CDR3, as DNA: TGTGCCTGTGACACCGTAATGGGGGATACTTTGACAGCACAACTCTTCTTT. Protein product: CACDTVMGDTLTAQLFF.

This clone has just a few counts. It differs at one base from a far larger clone, so likely a read error. Other DNA sequences in this sample translate to the same CDR3. V is TRDV2 and J is TRDJ3; TRDD3 matches at 8 bases. CDR1 and CDR2 (germline): GEAIGNYY, EKD. This CDR3 has 18 residues. CDR3 protein: CACDILGVPSWDTRQMFF. The CDR3 DNA sequence: TGTGCCTGTGACATACTGGGGGTCCCCTCCTGGGACACCCGGCAGATGTTTTTC.

A remark on this clone: With a far larger clone one base away, a read error is the likely cause. The same CDR3 is also encoded by other DNA sequences in this sample. The chain combines TRDV2 with TRDJ3, with 10 bases identical to TRDD3. The CDR3 length is 20 residues. V trimming: 1 base; J trimming: 0 bases; junction bases outside the gene matches: 8. Germline V gene sequence: CDR1 GEAIGNYY, CDR2 EKD. DNA for the CDR3: TGTGCCTGTGACACTTACTGGGGGATCCAGAGCTCCTGGGACACCCGACAGATGTTTTTC. Its protein is CACDTYWGIQSSWDTRQMFF.

This clone was counted only a few times. TCRdb's protein, taken from a much larger clone, differs from this DNA's translation at residue 18, likely owing to a read error; the protein displayed comes from the DNA. The J gene is TRDJ3, the V gene TRDV2, with 10 nucleotides matching TRDD3. Germline values: CDR1 GEAIGNYY, CDR2 EKD. This CDR3 region has 20 residues. The CDR3 nucleotides read TGTGCCTGTGACCCTGTACTGGGGGATCCGAGCTCCTGGGACACCCGACAGGTGTTTTTC. It yields the protein CACDPVLGDPSSWDTRQVFF.

The sample holds a few counts of this clone. The TCRdb protein comes from a much larger clone and disagrees with this DNA's translation at residue 4, likely due to a read error; the protein given here is derived from the DNA. The chain carries TRDV2 and TRDJ1; 9 positions match TRDD3. The CDR3 consists of 17 residues. Germline loops: CDR1 GEAIGNYY, CDR2 EKD. Written as DNA, the CDR3 is TGTGCCTGTAACACCGTCGGGGGGATACATTACGGCGATAAACTCATCTTT. Its protein product is CACNTVGGIHYGDKLIF.

This clone came up a few times. A far larger clone is off by one base, so a read error is likely. Other DNA sequences of this sample code for an identical CDR3. The CDR3: CACDTAGSSWDTRQMFF. The CDR3 DNA sequence: TGTGCCTGTGACACCGCTGGGAGCTCCTGGGACACTCGACAGATGTTTTTC. The chain employs TRDV2 and TRDJ3, with D perhaps TRDD3 (5 bases). The CDR3 sequence is 17 residues long. Per germline, CDR1 GEAIGNYY and CDR2 EKD.

In the case of this clone: At one boundary the junction diverges from the germline segment, which might be a read error. The chain couples TRDV2 to TRDJ3; a possible D gene is TRDD3 (5 bases). The length of the CDR3 is 18 residues. Germline V gives CDR1 GEAIGNYY, CDR2 EKD. CDR3 coding DNA: TGTGCCTGTGACACGGGGACACCTAGCTCCTGGGACGCCCGACAGATGTTTTTC. Translation: CACDTGTPSSWDARQMFF.

This clone has just a few counts. This may come from a read error, since a much larger clone is one base off. The CDR3 loop reads CALLGDTDELIF. In DNA form, the CDR3 reads TGTGCCTTACTGGGGGATACCGATGAACTCATCTTT. The V call is TRDV3, the J call TRDJ1; 12 nucleotides align to TRDD3. Looked up from germline, CDR1 is TVYSNPD and CDR2 is GDNSRS (reference sequence). There are 12 residues in the CDR3.

This clone was seen more than once but under ten times. Only one base separates this from a far larger clonotype, so it likely reflects a read error. This sample includes further DNA sequences coding for the same CDR3. The chain links TRDV2 to TRDJ2; 8 bases are shared with TRDD3. Losses at the gene ends were 0 bases for V and 0 bases for J; bases not matched to a gene: 8. The CDR3 totals 18 residues. Germline CDR1 GEAIGNYY, CDR2 EKD. CDR3 loop: CACDTLGDTKALTAQLFF. The CDR3 coding sequence is TGTGCCTGTGACACCCTGGGGGACACCAAGGCTTTGACAGCACAACTCTTCTTT.

About this clone itself: TCRdb's entry gives the protein of a much larger clone, which mismatches this DNA's translation at residue 9, likely from a read error; the protein reported here is translated from the DNA. V and J are TRDV2 and TRDJ2; D is possibly TRDD3 (5 bases). The CDR3 runs 19 residues. Per germline, CDR1 GEAIGNYY and CDR2 EKD. V was shortened by 0 bases and J by 1 base, with 20 bases between the two germline ends. The CDR3 nucleotides are TGTGCCTGTGACACCGCGGGGACTGTGGGCTATATTTTGACAGCACAACTCTTCTTT. Translating it yields CACDTAGTVGYILTAQLFF.

Points on this clone: A junction boundary mismatches the germline segment, possibly from a read error. This sample also contains other DNA sequences that code for the same CDR3. The chain joins TRDV2 to TRDJ3; perhaps TRDD3 as D (6 bases). Germline V gives CDR1 GEAIGNYY, CDR2 EKD. The CDR3 sequence is 18 residues long. The CDR3 loop is CACDVLGEITWDTRRMFF. The CDR3 nucleotides are TGTGCCTGTGACGTACTGGGAGAGATAACCTGGGACACCCGACGGATGTTTTTC.

Note on this clone: For this DNA, TCRdb reports the protein of a much larger clone, which diverges at residue 15, most likely from a read error; the protein presented here is translated directly from the DNA. The chain is built from TRDV2 and TRDJ3, with 10 bases aligning to TRDD3. Germline CDR1 GEAIGNYY, CDR2 EKD. The CDR3 contains 17 residues. This CDR3 reads CACDPTGGSWDTRQTFF. DNA of the CDR3: TGTGCCTGTGACCCTACTGGGGGATCCTGGGACACCCGACAGACGTTTTTC.

This clone is large. Other DNA sequences from this sample encode an identical CDR3 as well. The genes are TRDV2 and TRDJ1, with 9 positions matching TRDD3. CDR3 size: 17 residues. V lost 0 bases, J lost 4 bases, and 11 bases stayed unmatched. Germline CDR1 reads GEAIGNYY; CDR2 reads EKD. CDR3 coding DNA: TGTGCCTGTGACACCGTCGGGGGGATACATTACGGCGATAAACTCATCTTT. Its translation is CACDTVGGIHYGDKLIF.

A remark on this clone: TCRdb's protein, taken from a much larger clone, differs from this DNA's translation at residue 12, likely owing to a read error; the protein displayed comes from the DNA. The rearrangement uses TRDV2 and TRDJ2; 8 bases are shared with TRDD3. The CDR3 is 15 amino acids. Germline CDR1 GEAIGNYY, CDR2 EKD. The CDR3 nucleotides are TGTGCCTGTGACAAACTGGGGGCTTCGACAGCACGACTCTTCTTT. Protein: CACDKLGASTARLFF.

As for this clone: The protein recorded in TCRdb matches a much larger clone and deviates from this DNA's translation at residue 16, suggesting a read error; the protein here is obtained by translating the DNA. The V and J genes are TRDV2 and TRDJ3; TRDD3 is a possible D gene (6 bases). The CDR3 loop spans 18 amino acids. Germline CDR1 reads GEAIGNYY; CDR2 reads EKD. CDR3: CACDTGDPRSWDTRQVFF. CDR3 bases: TGTGCCTGTGACACCGGGGATCCCCGCTCCTGGGACACCCGACAGGTGTTTTTC.

A word on this clone: At one of its ends the junction is not consistent with the germline gene, which may arise from a read error. Other DNA sequences from this sample encode an identical CDR3 as well. CDR3 loop: CACDTVLGDTRTWDTRQMFF. CDR3 nucleotide sequence: TGTGCCTGTGACACCGTACTGGGGGATACGCGGACATGGGACACCCGCCAGATGTTTTTC. The chain uses TRDV2 and TRDJ3, with 13 bases matching TRDD3. The CDR3 covers 20 residues. Germline assignment: CDR1 GEAIGNYY and CDR2 EKD.

Of note for this clone: The protein TCRdb lists belongs to a much larger clone and differs from this DNA's translation at residue 8, which points to a read error; the protein shown is made from the DNA. The chain joins TRDV2 to TRDJ2; 7 positions agree with TRDD3. CDR1 GEAIGNYY and CDR2 EKD come from the germline V gene. The CDR3 loop spans 15 amino acids. The J segment lost 1 base and the V segment lost 1 base, leaving 2 bases of the junction unmatched. This CDR3 is CACDTGGHLTAQLFF. CDR3 bases: TGTGCCTGTGACACTGGGGGACATTTGACAGCACAACTCTTCTTT.

In this sample, this clone turned up a few times. TCRdb pairs this DNA with a much larger clone's protein that differs at residue 11, likely a read error; the protein shown was translated from the DNA. The chain is built from TRDV2 and TRDJ2, with 10 bases lining up with TRDD3. This CDR3 has 16 amino acids. The germline V gene has CDR1 GEAIGNYY and CDR2 EKD. Here the CDR3 reads CACDTLGDTLSAQLFF. In DNA form, the CDR3 reads TGTGCCTGTGACACCTTGGGGGATACTTTGTCAGCACAACTCTTCTTT.

This clone is medium-sized. The same CDR3 also results from other DNA sequences found in this sample. V and J are TRDV2 and TRDJ1, with 10 bases aligning to TRDD3. Germline loops: CDR1 GEAIGNYY, CDR2 EKD. After removal of 3 bases from V and 2 bases from J, the junction contained 5 bases not matched to a gene. The CDR3 sequence is 15 residues long. The CDR3, as DNA: TGTGCCTGTGACTCATTACTGGGGGATACCGATAAACTCATCTTT. The encoded protein is CACDSLLGDTDKLIF.